Listed here are 27 T cell receptor beta chains from one sample, sequenced in a study of T cells after yellow fever vaccination. TCRdb reprocessed the 5' RACE reads via MiXCR and lists one record per CDR3 protein. The repertoire holds about 230,000 distinct CDR3 sequences, with 6.5% to 7.5% as singletons. The starting material was CD4+ T cells sorted from PBMCs, obtained on the day of the yellow fever booster vaccination. Receptors were obtained from a man between 25 and 39 years old who received the YFV17D yellow fever vaccine.

There are many counts of this clonotype. V gene TRBV12-3 or TRBV12-4 combines with J gene TRBJ2-7, with D possibly being TRBD1 or TRBD2 (5 bases each). V was pared by 2 bases and J by 7 bases, with 15 bases between. This CDR3 spans 14 amino acids. The CDR3 loop is CASSLSNLGDEQYF. In DNA, the CDR3 is TGTGCCAGCAGTTTATCTAACCTGGGGGATGAGCAGTACTTC.

This clonotype occurred a few times. CDR3 amino acids: CAWSVFSSNQPQHF. Here the CDR3 DNA reads TGTGCCTGGAGTGTATTCAGTAGCAATCAGCCCCAGCATTTT. The chain is built from TRBV30 and TRBJ1-5; D remains unclear. Germline values: CDR1 GTSNPN, CDR2 SVGIG (reference sequence). The CDR3 is made up of 14 amino acids. The germline V and J ends were trimmed by 0 bases and 0 bases, with 6 bases remaining between them. Full variable domain (missing parts from reference TRBV30 and TRBJ1-5): SQTIHQWPATLVQPVGSPLSLECTVEGTSNPNLYWYRQAAGRGLQLLFYSVGIGQISSEVPQNLSASRPQDRQFILSSKKLLLSDSGFYLCAWSVFSSNQPQHFGDGTRLSIL.

This clonotype was observed a handful of times. V and J are TRBV18 and TRBJ2-5, with 8 bases identical to TRBD1. CDR3 size: 17 residues. Germline CDR1 reads KGHSH; CDR2 reads LQKENI. The trim removed 6 bases at V and 2 bases at J, leaving 14 bases unmatched. DNA for the CDR3: TGTGCCAGCTCCCCAAACGTCGGCGGGACAGGACAAGAGACCCAGTACTTC. Its translation is CASSPNVGGTGQETQYF.

This clonotype was seen at least ten times. This chain joins TRBV4-3 and TRBJ2-3; 8 bases line up with TRBD2. The V segment lost 4 bases and the J segment 5 bases; nucleotides outside the gene matches: 8. The CDR3 is made up of 15 amino acids. Germline CDR1 is LGHNA and CDR2 is YSLEER. CDR3 residues: CASSPRWLAGDTQYF. The CDR3 DNA is TGCGCCAGCAGCCCCCGGTGGCTAGCGGGAGATACGCAGTATTTT.

The chain recombines TRBV20-1 with TRBJ2-1; the D gene is possibly TRBD2 (6 bases). The germline V gene encodes CDR1 DFQATT and CDR2 SNEGSKA (reference sequence). The CDR3 is 15 residues long. Trimming shortened V by 6 bases and J by 1 base, and 16 bases separated the two germline ends. CDR3 nucleotide sequence: TGCAGTGCCAGGTTCGGGGGATCTTCCTACAATGAGCAGTTCTTC. Encoded protein: CSARFGGSSYNEQFF.

In this sample, this clonotype turned up a few times. Compared with germline, one end of the junction differs, possibly owing to a read error. For the CDR3, the DNA is TGTGCCTGGAGTCCCAAAAACGTAGGACCAAAATTC. It specifies CAWSPKNVGPKF. The chain uses TRBV30 and TRBJ2-4; no clear D. The CDR3 spans 12 residues. Germline CDR1 GTSNPN, CDR2 SVGIG (reference sequence).

This clonotype was seen a few times. The chain uses TRBV5-4 and TRBJ1-6, with 8 bases matching TRBD1. J was trimmed by 5 bases and V by 1 base; bases with no gene match: 5. The CDR3 sequence is 16 residues long. CDR1 is SGHNT and CDR2 is YYREEE in the germline V gene (reference sequence). The CDR3 DNA sequence: TGTGCCAGCAGCTTGCGGCAGGGGGCGGATAATTCACCCCTCCACTTT. Protein product: CASSLRQGADNSPLHF.

With respect to this clonotype: A much larger clone differs from this one at a single base, so this may be a read error. The chain is built from TRBV5-6 and TRBJ1-1; D ambiguous. Looked up from germline, CDR1 is SGHDT and CDR2 is YYEEEE. This CDR3 comprises 13 residues. DNA of the CDR3: TGTGCCAGCGGCTTCTTGCTGAACACTGAAGCTTTCTTT. Its protein product is CASGFLLNTEAFF.

This clonotype occurred many times. The chain links TRBV19 to TRBJ2-3; 8 positions agree with TRBD2. CDR1 is LNHDA and CDR2 is SQIVND in the germline V gene (reference sequence). Trimming took 5 bases from V and 0 from J; bases not matched to a gene: 4. CDR3 length: 15 amino acids. CDR3 residues: CASSWSSGSTDTQYF. The CDR3 coding sequence is TGTGCCAGTAGTTGGTCTAGCGGGAGCACAGATACGCAGTATTTT.

This clonotype was recorded a few times. The chain employs TRBV3-1 and TRBJ1-1; D is unclear. V lost 2 bases and J lost 11, with 9 bases in between. The V gene's germline CDR1 is LGHDT and CDR2 YNNKEL (reference sequence). The CDR3 length is 11 residues. The CDR3 reads CASSQSRIAFF. The CDR3 nucleotides read TGTGCCAGCAGCCAATCACGCATCGCTTTCTTT.

This clonotype was seen only a few times. The chain recombines TRBV11-2 with TRBJ2-1, with D perhaps matching TRBD1 (6 bases). This CDR3 contains 13 residues. Trimming shortened V by 5 bases and J by 6 bases, and 11 bases separated the two germline ends. Germline values: CDR1 SGHAT, CDR2 FQNNGV. The CDR3 is CASSRTGINEQFF. DNA for the CDR3: TGTGCCAGCAGCCGTACAGGGATCAATGAGCAGTTCTTC.

As to this clonotype: This could be a read error, since a much larger clone is one nucleotide away. The chain carries TRBV18 and TRBJ2-4; maybe TRBD2 (6 bases). Germline CDR1 reads KGHSH; CDR2 reads LQKENI. V shed 8 bases and J shed 3 bases, with 14 bases lying between them. CDR3 length equals 14 residues. This CDR3 reads CASEAGRVKNIQYF. Here the CDR3 DNA reads TGTGCCAGCGAGGCGGGACGGGTCAAAAACATTCAGTACTTC. Full variable domain (missing parts from reference TRBV18 and TRBJ2-4): NAGVMQNPRHLVRRRGQEARLRCSPMKGHSHVYWYRQLPEEGLKFMVYLQKENIIDESGMPKERFSAEFPKEGPSILRIQQVVRGDSAAYFCASEAGRVKNIQYFGAGTRLSVL.

This clonotype came up a few times. The DNA is left out, because the CDR3 cannot be placed on it with certainty; the CDR3 is given as TCRdb lists it. This rearrangement joins TRBV25-1 to TRBJ2-7; the table's D gene call, TRBD1, was not cross checked with the DNA. From its first to its last residue, the CDR3 has 14 amino acids. Germline CDR1 reads MGHDK; CDR2 reads SYGVNS. The CDR3 loop reads CASSEVGRGAPMDF.

This clonotype was observed a handful of times. The CDR3, as DNA: TGTGCCAGCAGCTTGGCGGGAAGCGGGACTCCCCATCCGGAGTTCTTC. It specifies CASSLAGSGTPHPEFF. The genes are TRBV5-8 and TRBJ2-1; TRBD2 matches 7 bases. Germline CDR1 reads SGHTS; CDR2 reads YDEGEE. V was clipped by 0 bases and J by 14 bases; unmatched bases: 17. The CDR3 runs 16 residues.

This clonotype was picked up many times. This chain connects TRBV5-1 to TRBJ2-7; 9 bases agree with TRBD1. The CDR3 loop spans 16 amino acids. Germline V gene data show CDR1 as SGHRS and CDR2 as YFSETQ. After removal of 0 bases from V and 4 bases from J, the junction contained 8 bases not matched to a gene. CDR3 amino acids: CASSLVSGTGLYEQYF. The CDR3 DNA follows: TGCGCCAGCAGCTTGGTGAGCGGGACAGGGCTTTACGAGCAGTACTTC.

This clonotype was observed a handful of times. V is TRBV27 and J is TRBJ2-7; TRBD1 matches 9 bases. Trimming at V came to 5 bases and at J to 2 bases, leaving 4 bases not matched to a gene. Germline CDR1 reads MNHEY; CDR2 reads SMNVEV (reference sequence). The CDR3 runs 14 residues. In DNA form, the CDR3 reads TGTGCCAGCAGTGTCACAGGGGGCGCCTACGAGCAGTACTTC. This gives the protein CASSVTGGAYEQYF.

This clonotype was counted between two and nine times. This chain links TRBV5-4 with TRBJ2-6; 9 bases are shared with TRBD1. This CDR3 is 19 amino acids long. J lost 1 base, V lost 0 bases, and 8 bases had no gene match. Germline V lookup: CDR1 SGHNT, CDR2 YYREEE (reference sequence). CDR3 nucleotides: TGTGCCAGCAGCTTGGTACAGGGGGCGACCTTGTCTGGGGCCAACGTCCTGACTTTC. It yields the protein CASSLVQGATLSGANVLTF.

This clonotype was counted at least ten times. The chain employs TRBV20-1 and TRBJ2-3; 9 nucleotides agree with TRBD1. The CDR3 has 14 amino acids. The V gene end was trimmed by 2 bases and the J gene end by 7 bases; junction bases not matched to a gene: 7. Germline-derived CDR1 and CDR2 are DFQATT and SNEGSKA (reference sequence). CDR3 sequence reads: CSARRGTGTYTQYF. The CDR3 coding sequence is TGCAGTGCTAGACGCGGGACAGGGACATATACGCAGTATTTT.

The chain has TRBV12-3 or TRBV12-4 and TRBJ2-1; 9 nucleotides agree with TRBD2. The V and J ends lost 6 bases and 7 bases, in that order; junction bases with no gene match: 10. This CDR3 is 15 amino acids long. Here the CDR3 reads CASREKREEGNEQFF. In DNA, the CDR3 is TGTGCCAGCAGAGAGAAGCGGGAGGAAGGTAATGAGCAGTTCTTC.

This clonotype has only a few counts. V usage is TRBV4-3 and J usage is TRBJ2-5, with 9 bases fitting TRBD2. CDR1 LGHNA and CDR2 YSLEER come from the germline V gene. CDR3 length: 16 residues. V was clipped by 0 bases and J by 5 bases; unmatched bases: 7. The CDR3 sequence: CASSQDRLAGRETQYF. The CDR3 DNA is TGCGCCAGCAGCCAAGATAGGCTAGCGGGGAGGGAGACCCAGTACTTC.

This sequence joins TRBV5-6 and TRBJ1-1, with D unresolved. V was trimmed by 4 bases and J by 9 bases, leaving 13 bases between them. Germline lookup yields CDR1 SGHDT and CDR2 YYEEEE. This CDR3 has 12 amino acids. DNA of the CDR3: TGTGCCAGCAGCCGGCAGGATGCGCAAGCTTTCTTT. Amino acids: CASSRQDAQAFF.

This clonotype occurred a few times. The chain employs TRBV7-2 and TRBJ1-6; TRBD1 matches 9 bases. Germline loops: CDR1 SGHTA, CDR2 FQGNSA. The CDR3 has 16 amino acids. Trimming cost V 5 bases and J 8 bases; bases outside gene matches: 10. The CDR3 reads CASSVSPGQGYSPLHF. CDR3 DNA: TGTGCCAGCAGCGTATCACCGGGACAGGGTTATTCACCCCTCCACTTT. Supplemented by reference TRBV7-2 and TRBJ1-6, the full variable domain reads GAGVSQSPSNKVTEKGKDVELRCDPISGHTALYWYRQSLGQGLEFLIYFQGNSAPDKSGLPSDRFSAERTGGSVSTLTIQRTQQEDSAVYLCASSVSPGQGYSPLHFGNGTRLTVT.

This clonotype occurred a few times. V is TRBV6-5 and J is TRBJ2-7; D unclear. The V gene's germline CDR1 is MNHEY and CDR2 SVGAGI. Trimming shortened V by 0 bases and J by 7 bases, and 16 bases separated the two germline ends. CDR3 size: 15 residues. CDR3 in DNA: TGTGCCAGCAGTTACTCGAGCCTAACCCCCTGGGAGCAGTACTTC. This sequence encodes CASSYSSLTPWEQYF.

The J gene is TRBJ2-6, the V gene TRBV18; 8 bases agree with TRBD1. The CDR3 is 18 residues long. In germline, CDR1 is KGHSH, CDR2 LQKENI. Germline trimming cut 0 bases from V and 1 base from J; bases unmatched to any gene: 5. The CDR3 DNA sequence: TGTGCCAGCTCACCACCGGGACAGGTTCTTTCTGGGGCCAACGTCCTGACTTTC. It is translated as CASSPPGQVLSGANVLTF.

The rearrangement uses TRBV12-3 or TRBV12-4 and TRBJ2-7; D gene unclear. The germline V and J ends were trimmed by 0 bases and 3 bases, with 12 bases remaining between them. The CDR3 contains 15 residues. The CDR3 sequence is CASSLAPGSRYEQYF. CDR3 in DNA: TGTGCCAGCAGTTTAGCGCCAGGTTCTCGCTACGAGCAGTACTTC.

This rearrangement joins TRBV15 to TRBJ2-4; the match to TRBD1 covers 8 bases. CDR3 length: 16 amino acids. Per germline, CDR1 LNHNV and CDR2 YYDKDF (reference sequence). The trim removed 2 bases at V and 1 base at J, leaving 4 bases unmatched. The CDR3 nucleotides read TGTGCCACCAGCAGACAGGGGGCCGGGGCCAAAAACATTCAGTACTTC. Amino acids: CATSRQGAGAKNIQYF.

This clonotype was found a few times. The chain uses TRBV3-1 and TRBJ2-1, with TRBD2 as a possible D gene (5 bases). The germline CDR1 and CDR2 sequences are LGHDT and YNNKEL (reference sequence). CDR3 size: 18 residues. The V end was cut by 5 bases, the J end by 0 bases, with 20 bases between. The CDR3 sequence is CASSGSPISRPSYNEQFF. In DNA form, the CDR3 reads TGTGCCAGCAGCGGGAGCCCAATTAGTCGCCCCTCCTACAATGAGCAGTTCTTC.